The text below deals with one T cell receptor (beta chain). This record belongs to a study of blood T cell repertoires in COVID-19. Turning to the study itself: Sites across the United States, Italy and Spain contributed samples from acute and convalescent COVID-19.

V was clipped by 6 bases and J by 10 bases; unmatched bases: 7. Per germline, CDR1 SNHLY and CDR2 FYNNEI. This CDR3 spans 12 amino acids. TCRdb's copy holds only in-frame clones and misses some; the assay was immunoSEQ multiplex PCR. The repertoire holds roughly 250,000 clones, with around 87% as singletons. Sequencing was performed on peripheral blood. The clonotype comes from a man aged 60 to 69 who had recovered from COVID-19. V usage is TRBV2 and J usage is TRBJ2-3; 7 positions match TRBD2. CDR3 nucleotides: TGTGCCAGCAGACCAACTAGCGTGGCGCAGTATTTT. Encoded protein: CASRPTSVAQYF.